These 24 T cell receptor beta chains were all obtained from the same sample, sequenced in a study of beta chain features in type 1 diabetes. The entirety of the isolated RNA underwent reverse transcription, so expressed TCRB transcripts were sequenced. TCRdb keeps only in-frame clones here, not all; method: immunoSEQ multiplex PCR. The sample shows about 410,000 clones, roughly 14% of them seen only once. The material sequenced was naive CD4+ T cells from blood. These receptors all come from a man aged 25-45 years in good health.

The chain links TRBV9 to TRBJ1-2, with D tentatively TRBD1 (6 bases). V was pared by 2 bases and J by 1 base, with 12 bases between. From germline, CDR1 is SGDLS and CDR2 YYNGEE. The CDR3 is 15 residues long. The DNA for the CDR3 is TGTGCCAGCAGCGTCGCGGGACACCGTAACTATGGCTACACCTTC. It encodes CASSVAGHRNYGYTF.

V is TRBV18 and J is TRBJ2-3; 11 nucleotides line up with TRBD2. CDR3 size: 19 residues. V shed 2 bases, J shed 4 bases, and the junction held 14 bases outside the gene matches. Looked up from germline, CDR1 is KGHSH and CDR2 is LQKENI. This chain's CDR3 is CASSPENPSGGSRADTQYF. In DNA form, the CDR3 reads TGTGCCAGCTCACCAGAGAACCCTAGCGGGGGGTCTCGCGCAGATACGCAGTATTTT. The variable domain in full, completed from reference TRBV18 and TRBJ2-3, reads NAGVMQNPRHLVRRRGQEARLRCSPMKGHSHVYWYRQLPEEGLKFMVYLQKENIIDESGMPKERFSAEFPKEGPSILRIQQVVRGDSAAYFCASSPENPSGGSRADTQYFGPGTRLTVL.

This CDR3 is CASSLEETQYF. Written as DNA, the CDR3 is TGTGCCAGTAGTTTGGAAGAGACCCAGTACTTC. The genes are TRBV19 and TRBJ2-5, with D hard to call. CDR1 is LNHDA, CDR2 SQIVND, per germline (reference sequence). This CDR3 contains 11 residues. V shed 5 bases and J shed 3 bases, with 4 bases lying between them.

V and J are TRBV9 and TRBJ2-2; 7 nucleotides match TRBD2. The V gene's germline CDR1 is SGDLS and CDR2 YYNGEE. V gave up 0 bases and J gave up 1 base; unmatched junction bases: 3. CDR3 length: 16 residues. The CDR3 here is CASSVGASGNTGELFF. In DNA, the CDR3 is TGTGCCAGCAGCGTAGGGGCTAGCGGGAACACCGGGGAGCTGTTTTTT.

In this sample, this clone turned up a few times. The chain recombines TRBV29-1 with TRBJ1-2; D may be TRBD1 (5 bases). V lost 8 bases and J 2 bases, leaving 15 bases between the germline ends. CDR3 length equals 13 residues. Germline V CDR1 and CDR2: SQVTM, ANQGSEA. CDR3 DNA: TGCAGCTCTTTTGACAGAGTCAACTATGGCTACACCTTC. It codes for CSSFDRVNYGYTF.

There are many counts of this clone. The CDR3 loop reads CASSEQQNSPLHF. The DNA for the CDR3 is TGTGCCAGCAGTGAACAGCAGAATTCACCCCTCCACTTT. The V call is TRBV25-1, the J call TRBJ1-6; no definite D call. Germline values: CDR1 MGHDK, CDR2 SYGVNS. The CDR3 consists of 13 residues. V was cut by 2 bases and J by 7 bases, with 6 bases left in between.

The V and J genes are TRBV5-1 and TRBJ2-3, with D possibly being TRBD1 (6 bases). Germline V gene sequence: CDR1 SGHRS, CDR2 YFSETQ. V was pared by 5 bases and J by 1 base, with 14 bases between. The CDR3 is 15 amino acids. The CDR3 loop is CASSYDPGGTDTQYF. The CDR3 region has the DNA TGCGCCAGCAGTTATGACCCAGGGGGCACAGATACGCAGTATTTT.

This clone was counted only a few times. This chain's CDR3 is CASSRDRSVAYEQYF. In nucleotides, the CDR3 is TGTGCCAGCAGCCGGGACAGGTCGGTTGCCTACGAGCAGTACTTC. The V gene is TRBV7-6, the J gene TRBJ2-7; TRBD1 agrees at 8 bases. Germline CDR1 SGHVS, CDR2 FNYEAQ. CDR3 length: 15 residues. V dropped 5 bases and J dropped 2; count of bases not matched to a gene: 8.

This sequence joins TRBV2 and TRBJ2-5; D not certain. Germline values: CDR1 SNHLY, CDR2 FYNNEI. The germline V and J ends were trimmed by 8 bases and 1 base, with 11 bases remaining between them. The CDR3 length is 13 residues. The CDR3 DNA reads TGTGCCAGCCGCAGTTCCCTCCAAGAGACCCAGTACTTC. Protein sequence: CASRSSLQETQYF.

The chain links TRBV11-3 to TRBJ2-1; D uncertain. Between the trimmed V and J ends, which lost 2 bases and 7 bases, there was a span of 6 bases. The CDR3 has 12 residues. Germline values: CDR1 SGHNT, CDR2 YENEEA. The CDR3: CASSLIPNEQFF. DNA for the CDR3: TGTGCCAGCAGCTTAATACCGAATGAGCAGTTCTTC.

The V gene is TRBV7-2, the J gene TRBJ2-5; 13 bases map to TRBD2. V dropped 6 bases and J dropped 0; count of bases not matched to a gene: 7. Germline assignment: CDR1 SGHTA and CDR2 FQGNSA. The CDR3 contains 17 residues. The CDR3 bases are TGTGCCAGCAGGGCCGGGACTAGCGGGAAGTACCAAGAGACCCAGTACTTC. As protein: CASRAGTSGKYQETQYF. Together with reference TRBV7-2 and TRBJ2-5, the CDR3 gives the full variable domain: GAGVSQSPSNKVTEKGKDVELRCDPISGHTALYWYRQSLGQGLEFLIYFQGNSAPDKSGLPSDRFSAERTGGSVSTLTIQRTQQEDSAVYLCASRAGTSGKYQETQYFGPGTRLLVL.

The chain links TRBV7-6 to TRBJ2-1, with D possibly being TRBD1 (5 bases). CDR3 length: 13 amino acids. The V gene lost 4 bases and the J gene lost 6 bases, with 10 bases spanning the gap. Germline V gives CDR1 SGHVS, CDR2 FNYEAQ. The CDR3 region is CASSSRVANEQFF. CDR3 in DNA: TGTGCCAGCAGCTCCAGGGTCGCCAATGAGCAGTTCTTC.

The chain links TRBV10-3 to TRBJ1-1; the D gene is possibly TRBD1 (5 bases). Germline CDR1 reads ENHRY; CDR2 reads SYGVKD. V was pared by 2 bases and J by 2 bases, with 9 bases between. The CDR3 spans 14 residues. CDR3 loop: CAISELGGNTEAFF. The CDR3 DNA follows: TGTGCCATCAGTGAGCTCGGGGGAAACACTGAAGCTTTCTTT.

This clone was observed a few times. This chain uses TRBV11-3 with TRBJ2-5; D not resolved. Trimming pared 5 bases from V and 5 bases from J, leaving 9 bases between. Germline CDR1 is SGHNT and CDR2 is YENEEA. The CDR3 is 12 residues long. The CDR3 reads CASSGPPETQYF. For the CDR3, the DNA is TGTGCCAGCAGCGGCCCGCCCGAGACCCAGTACTTC. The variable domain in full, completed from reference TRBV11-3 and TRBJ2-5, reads EAGVVQSPRYKIIEKKQPVAFWCNPISGHNTLYWYLQNLGQGPELLIRYENEEAVDDSQLPKDRFSAERLKGVDSTLKIQPAELGDSAVYLCASSGPPETQYFGPGTRLLVL.

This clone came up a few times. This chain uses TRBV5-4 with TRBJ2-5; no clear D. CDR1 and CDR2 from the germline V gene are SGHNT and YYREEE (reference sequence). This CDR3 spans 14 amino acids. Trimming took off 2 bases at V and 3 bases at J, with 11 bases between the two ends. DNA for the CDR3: TGTGCCAGCAGCTTTTCGGGCAGCAAAGAGACCCAGTACTTC. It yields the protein CASSFSGSKETQYF.

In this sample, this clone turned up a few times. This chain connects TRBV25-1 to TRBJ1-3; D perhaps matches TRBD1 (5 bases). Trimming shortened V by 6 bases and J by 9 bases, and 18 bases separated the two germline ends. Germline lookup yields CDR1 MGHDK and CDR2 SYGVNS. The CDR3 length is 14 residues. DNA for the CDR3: TGTGCCAGCAGCAAAGCTGCAGGGTCGGGCACCATATATTTT. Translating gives CASSKAAGSGTIYF.

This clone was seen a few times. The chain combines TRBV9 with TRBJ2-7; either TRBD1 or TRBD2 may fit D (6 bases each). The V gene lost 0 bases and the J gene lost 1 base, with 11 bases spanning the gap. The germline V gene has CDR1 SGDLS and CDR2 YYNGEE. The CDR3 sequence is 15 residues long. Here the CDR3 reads CASSVEGGRSYEQYF. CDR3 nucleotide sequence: TGTGCCAGCAGCGTAGAGGGGGGCCGTTCCTACGAGCAGTACTTC.

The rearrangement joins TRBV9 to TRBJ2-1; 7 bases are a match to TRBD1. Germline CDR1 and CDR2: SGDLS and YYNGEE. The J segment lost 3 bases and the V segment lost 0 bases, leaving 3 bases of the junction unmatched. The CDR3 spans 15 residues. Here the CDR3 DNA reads TGTGCCAGCAGCGTAGAAGGACAGGTCTACAATGAGCAGTTCTTC. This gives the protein CASSVEGQVYNEQFF.

The CDR3 loop is CASATGYEQYV. The CDR3 DNA is TGTGCCAGCGCGACTGGCTACGAGCAGTACGTC. J is TRBJ2-7 and V is TRBV19; no reliable D call. V shed 9 bases and J shed 3 bases, with 9 bases lying between them. Per germline, CDR1 LNHDA and CDR2 SQIVND (reference sequence). The CDR3 is 11 residues long.

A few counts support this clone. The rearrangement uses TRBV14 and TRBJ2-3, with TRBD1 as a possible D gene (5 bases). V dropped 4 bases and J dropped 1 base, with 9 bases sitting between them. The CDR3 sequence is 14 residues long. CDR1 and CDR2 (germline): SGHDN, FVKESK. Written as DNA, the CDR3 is TGTGCCAGCAGCCCGGACATCCGCACAGATACGCAGTATTTT. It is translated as CASSPDIRTDTQYF.

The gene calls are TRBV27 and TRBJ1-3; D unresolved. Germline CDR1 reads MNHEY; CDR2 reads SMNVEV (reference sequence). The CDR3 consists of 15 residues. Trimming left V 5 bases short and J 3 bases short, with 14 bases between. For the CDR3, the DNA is TGTGCCAGCAGTCCCCATTCCGATATTGGAAACACCATATATTTT. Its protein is CASSPHSDIGNTIYF.

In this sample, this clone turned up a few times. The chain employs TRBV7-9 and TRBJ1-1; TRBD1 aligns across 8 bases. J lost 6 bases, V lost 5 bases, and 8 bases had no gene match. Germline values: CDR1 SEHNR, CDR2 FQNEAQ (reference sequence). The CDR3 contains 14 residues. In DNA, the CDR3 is TGTGCCAGCAGCCCACAGGGGGGTTCTGCTGAAGCTTTCTTT. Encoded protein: CASSPQGGSAEAFF.

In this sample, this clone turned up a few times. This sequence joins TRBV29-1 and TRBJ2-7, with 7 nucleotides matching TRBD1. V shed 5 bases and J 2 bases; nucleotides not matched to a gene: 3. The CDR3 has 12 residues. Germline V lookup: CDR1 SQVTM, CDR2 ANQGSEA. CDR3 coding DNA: TGCAGCGTTACGGGACAGACCTACGAGCAGTACTTC. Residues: CSVTGQTYEQYF.

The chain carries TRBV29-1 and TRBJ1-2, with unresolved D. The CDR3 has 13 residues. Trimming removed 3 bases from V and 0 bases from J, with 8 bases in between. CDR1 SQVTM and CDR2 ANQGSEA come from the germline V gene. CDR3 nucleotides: TGCAGCGTTGAGACACGCGCTAACTATGGCTACACCTTC. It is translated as CSVETRANYGYTF.